The 15 T cell receptor beta chains below come from one sample, sequenced in a study of blood T cell repertoires in COVID-19. Data came from immunoSEQ multiplex PCR; TCRdb stores just in-frame clones and leaves some out. The table has 400,000 to 450,000 clones, about 89% seen once. Sequenced input: peripheral blood. The receptors were sampled from a middle-aged woman with COVID-19, enrolled during active disease.

This chain connects TRBV19 to TRBJ1-5, with TRBD1 identical over 8 bases. V lost 6 bases, J lost 9 bases, and 7 bases stayed unmatched. The germline gives CDR1 LNHDA, CDR2 SQIVND (reference sequence). This CDR3 has 13 residues. Here the CDR3 DNA reads TGTGCCAGTAGCCATCAGGGGGCTGGGCCCCAGCATTTT. Its translation: CASSHQGAGPQHF.

This clone was found many times. The chain uses TRBV6-5 and TRBJ2-2, with D possibly being TRBD1 (6 bases). Germline loops: CDR1 MNHEY, CDR2 SVGAGI. The CDR3 length is 14 residues. Trimming took 8 bases from V and 6 from J, leaving 16 bases between them. DNA for the CDR3: TGTGCCAGCCAGGGGAAGGGGATGCCCGGGGAGCTGTTTTTT. Protein: CASQGKGMPGELFF.

Notes on this clone: One end of the junction is discordant with germline, which a read error may explain. V gene TRBV28 combines with J gene TRBJ1-1, with D unresolved. CDR1 is MDHEN and CDR2 is SYDVKM in the germline V gene. This CDR3 has 15 residues. The CDR3 loop is CASSLLSREGTETFF. DNA of the CDR3: TGTGCCAGCAGTTTATTGTCCCGGGAGGGCACTGAAACTTTCTTT.

Regarding this clone: One end of the junction does not line up with germline, which may come from a read error. The chain is built from TRBV6-2 or TRBV6-3 and TRBJ2-1; 12 positions match TRBD2. The V gene's germline CDR1 is MNHEY and CDR2 SVGEGT. The length of the CDR3 is 19 residues. The CDR3 DNA reads as TGTGCCAGCAATTACCGGGGACTAGCGGGCCTAAGCTCCTACAATGAGCAGTTCTTC. Its protein product is CASNYRGLAGLSSYNEQFF.

Notes on this clone: A junction boundary mismatches the germline segment, possibly from a read error. The chain recombines TRBV7-7 with TRBJ2-5, with D tentatively TRBD1 (6 bases). The CDR3 contains 12 residues. The germline gives CDR1 SSHAT, CDR2 FNYEAQ (reference sequence). The CDR3 bases are TGTGCTAGCAGCGTTCAGGGGGAGACCCAGTACTTC. Translation: CASSVQGETQYF.

This clone was picked up one time. The rearrangement links TRBV10-3 to TRBJ1-1; D not certain. CDR3 length: 15 residues. Germline-derived CDR1 and CDR2 are ENHRY and SYGVKD. With 0 bases removed from V and 6 bases from J, the gap between germline ends came to 14 bases. The CDR3: CAISESFSRGAEAFF. CDR3 coding DNA: TGTGCCATCAGTGAGTCTTTCTCTCGAGGCGCTGAAGCTTTCTTT.

The rearrangement links TRBV28 to TRBJ1-3, with unresolved D. The germline V and J ends were trimmed by 5 bases and 0 bases, with 11 bases remaining between them. The CDR3 has 15 amino acids. Per the germline V gene, CDR1 is MDHEN and CDR2 is SYDVKM. CDR3 coding DNA: TGTGCCAGCAGTCCCCGGTTGGTCTCTGGAAACACCATATATTTT. It is translated as CASSPRLVSGNTIYF.

This clone was seen once. The chain's CDR3 is CAWGGGKFF. CDR3 in DNA: TGTGCCTGGGGTGGGGGGAAGTTCTTC. V gene TRBV30 combines with J gene TRBJ2-1; D is possibly TRBD2 (6 bases). This CDR3 spans 9 amino acids. V shed 5 bases and J shed 14 bases, with 10 bases lying between them. Germline loops: CDR1 GTSNPN, CDR2 SVGIG (reference sequence).

The chain uses TRBV2 and TRBJ2-2, with 12 bases fitting TRBD2. In germline, CDR1 is SNHLY, CDR2 FYNNEI. V shed 7 bases and J 7 bases; nucleotides not matched to a gene: 4. The CDR3 contains 14 residues. In DNA, the CDR3 is TGTGCCAGCACGGGACTAGCGGGTCTCGGGGAGCTGTTTTTT. Translation gives CASTGLAGLGELFF.

This clone was recorded only once. The rearrangement joins TRBV19 to TRBJ1-1; 7 nucleotides match TRBD1. Losses at the gene ends were 7 bases for V and 11 bases for J; bases not matched to a gene: 13. Germline V gives CDR1 LNHDA, CDR2 SQIVND (reference sequence). This CDR3 is built from 13 residues. This CDR3 is CASTPTGTYGAFF. The CDR3 DNA sequence: TGTGCCAGTACCCCGACAGGGACTTATGGGGCTTTCTTT.

The rearrangement uses TRBV10-3 and TRBJ1-2; weak D call: TRBD1 (5 bases). Per the germline V gene, CDR1 is ENHRY and CDR2 is SYGVKD. The CDR3 runs 13 residues. Trimming took 2 bases from V and 3 from J, leaving 7 bases between them. In nucleotides, the CDR3 is TGTGCCATCAGTGAGGGGGCGGACTATGGCTACACCTTC. This encodes CAISEGADYGYTF.

V gene TRBV11-2 combines with J gene TRBJ2-2; D ambiguous. V lost 1 base and J 0 bases, leaving 18 bases between the germline ends. Germline V gene lookup returns CDR1 SGHAT and CDR2 FQNNGV. The CDR3 is made up of 19 amino acids. For the CDR3, the DNA is TGTGCCAGCAGCTTAGTTTCACTGAGGTTCTCCGCGAACACCGGGGAGCTGTTTTTT. Its protein is CASSLVSLRFSANTGELFF.

The V gene is TRBV29-1, the J gene TRBJ1-1; maybe TRBD1 (5 bases). CDR3 length: 16 amino acids. Germline loops: CDR1 SQVTM, CDR2 ANQGSEA. With 4 bases removed from V and 3 bases from J, the gap between germline ends came to 21 bases. Written as DNA, the CDR3 is TGCAGCGTTGTTTTTCCACAATTTTTCAGGGACACTGAAGCTTTCTTT. Amino acids: CSVVFPQFFRDTEAFF.

This chain connects TRBV19 to TRBJ2-7; D might be TRBD2 (6 bases). This CDR3 region has 12 residues. The germline V gene has CDR1 LNHDA and CDR2 SQIVND (reference sequence). Trimming removed 5 bases from V and 7 bases from J, with 12 bases in between. This CDR3 reads CASSPRAGEQYF. For the CDR3, the DNA is TGTGCCAGTAGTCCCCGTGCGGGGGAGCAGTACTTC.

The rearrangement uses TRBV28 and TRBJ1-3, with no clear D. This CDR3 has 15 amino acids. Germline V gives CDR1 MDHEN, CDR2 SYDVKM. Trimming pared 4 bases from V and 4 bases from J, leaving 14 bases between. The CDR3 DNA follows: TGTGCCAGCAGTTATGCCGGGAGCCAAGGAAACACCATATATTTT. Protein: CASSYAGSQGNTIYF. Variable domain in full (rest from reference TRBV28 and TRBJ1-3): DVKVTQSSRYLVKRTGEKVFLECVQDMDHENMFWYRQDPGLGLRLIYFSYDVKMKEKGDIPEGYSVSREKKERFSLILESASTNQTSMYLCASSYAGSQGNTIYFGEGSWLTVV.